One sample yielded the 22 T cell receptor beta chains listed below, sequenced in a study of early T cells in non-severe SARS-CoV-2 infection. From the 5' RACE reads, TCRdb called clonotypes with MiXCR, one entry per CDR3 protein. The sample consists of approximately 50,000 distinct CDR3 sequences, 8.2% of them appearing once. Sequenced sample: whole blood. These receptors originate from an adult who was a healthcare worker with PCR-confirmed SARS-CoV-2 infection or an uninfected control (not recorded which).

In its sample, this clonotype was seen a few times. The rearrangement links TRBV11-2 to TRBJ2-7; possible D gene TRBD2, 5 bases. V was clipped by 5 bases and J by 1 base, with 24 bases between them. Per germline, CDR1 SGHAT and CDR2 FQNNGV. CDR3 length: 18 amino acids. CDR3 sequence (DNA): TGTGCCAGCAGCCCACCTCCGAGGGTTCGGATTCTTTCCTACGAGCAGTACTTC. This sequence encodes CASSPPPRVRILSYEQYF.

This clonotype was detected only a few times. The chain has TRBV6-5 and TRBJ1-5, with 7 nucleotides matching TRBD1. This CDR3 has 15 amino acids. Germline V CDR1 and CDR2: MNHEY, SVGAGI. The junction had 11 bases not matched to a gene; V was cut back by 5 bases and J by 7 bases. The CDR3 here is CASSTTGAGGQPQHF. The CDR3 bases are TGTGCCAGCAGTACCACAGGGGCCGGCGGGCAGCCCCAGCATTTT.

Remarks on this clonotype: A junction boundary mismatches the germline segment, possibly from a read error. The chain joins TRBV19 to TRBJ2-2; TRBD2 might be the D (9 bases). This CDR3 is 19 amino acids long. Germline V gives CDR1 LNHDA, CDR2 SQIVND (reference sequence). The CDR3 sequence: CASSRTGFSGGTNTRELFF. DNA for the CDR3: TGTGCCAGTAGTCGGACAGGGTTTAGCGGGGGTACGAACACCCGGGAGCTGTTTTTT.

There are many counts of this clonotype. The chain carries TRBV11-2 and TRBJ1-5; perhaps TRBD1 as D (5 bases). The CDR3 totals 17 residues. Germline CDR1 is SGHAT and CDR2 is FQNNGV. Trimming left V 6 bases short and J 0 bases short, with 18 bases between. The CDR3 DNA follows: TGTGCCAGCAGTTTACGGGGAATCAGGGATAGCAATCAGCCCCAGCATTTT. Amino acid sequence: CASSLRGIRDSNQPQHF.

CDR3 amino acids: CASSLSGIRTDTQYF. The CDR3 coding sequence is TGCGCCAGCAGCCTTAGCGGAATACGCACAGATACGCAGTATTTT. The rearrangement uses TRBV4-1 and TRBJ2-3, with D tentatively TRBD2 (6 bases). This CDR3 has 15 residues. CDR1 and CDR2 from the germline V gene are MGHRA and YSYEKL. Trimming pared 4 bases from V and 1 base from J, leaving 12 bases between.

The table lists this clonotype with many counts. V gene TRBV20-1 combines with J gene TRBJ2-7; TRBD2 might be the D (6 bases). Germline CDR1 is DFQATT and CDR2 is SNEGSKA (reference sequence). This CDR3 region has 13 residues. With 7 bases removed from V and 1 base from J, the gap between germline ends came to 14 bases. The CDR3 sequence: CSVIGRGSYEQYF. DNA of the CDR3: TGCAGTGTCATAGGGCGGGGATCCTACGAGCAGTACTTC.

The chain combines TRBV4-1 with TRBJ2-3; D unclear. The CDR3 is made up of 17 amino acids. Germline V gives CDR1 MGHRA, CDR2 YSYEKL. Trimming removed 0 bases from V and 6 bases from J, with 19 bases in between. For the CDR3, the DNA is TGCGCCAGCAGCCAAGAATCGCCCGCCCGAATCTCCGATACGCAGTATTTT. Residues: CASSQESPARISDTQYF.

This chain links TRBV12-3 or TRBV12-4 with TRBJ2-5, with 11 bases fitting TRBD2. Trimming cost V 5 bases and J 8 bases; bases outside gene matches: 10. The CDR3 spans 15 residues. CDR3 DNA: TGTGCCAGCAGTGATTTTAGCGGGAGGGGATCCACCCAGTACTTC. Amino acid sequence: CASSDFSGRGSTQYF.

This clonotype was detected only a few times. The genes are TRBV20-1 and TRBJ2-7; weak D call: TRBD1 (6 bases). The V gene lost 5 bases and the J gene lost 4 bases, with 15 bases spanning the gap. The V gene's germline CDR1 is DFQATT and CDR2 SNEGSKA (reference sequence). The CDR3 totals 13 residues. The CDR3 region has the DNA TGCAGTGCTCCACCCAGGGGACGGTACGAGCAGTACTTC. Its protein product is CSAPPRGRYEQYF.

The chain has TRBV5-1 and TRBJ2-3; D perhaps matches TRBD1 (6 bases). Trimming cost V 1 base and J 3 bases, with 9 bases left between them. The length of the CDR3 is 14 residues. Germline V lookup: CDR1 SGHRS, CDR2 YFSETQ. CDR3 coding DNA: TGCGCCAGCAGCTTGTCAGGGGTTACAGATACGCAGTATTTT. Encoded protein: CASSLSGVTDTQYF.

This clonotype showed up many times. The chain recombines TRBV19 with TRBJ2-7, with a tentative D call TRBD2 (5 bases). V lost 6 bases and J lost 0, with 9 bases in between. Germline V gene lookup returns CDR1 LNHDA and CDR2 SQIVND (reference sequence). This CDR3 spans 13 amino acids. CDR3 loop: CASSRTLSYEQYF. CDR3 coding DNA: TGTGCCAGTAGCCGGACTCTCTCCTACGAGCAGTACTTC.

The genes are TRBV10-3 and TRBJ2-1, with 9 bases that match TRBD2. CDR3 length: 14 residues. V was clipped by 3 bases and J by 7 bases; unmatched bases: 4. Germline V CDR1 and CDR2: ENHRY, SYGVKD. CDR3 coding DNA: TGTGCCATCAGTGACCGCAGCGGGAGGAATGAGCAGTTCTTC. Protein product: CAISDRSGRNEQFF.

In this sample, this clonotype turned up a few times. This rearrangement joins TRBV12-3 or TRBV12-4 to TRBJ2-2; tentatively, D is TRBD2 (5 bases). V shed 5 bases and J shed 1 base, with 8 bases lying between them. The CDR3 totals 14 residues. In DNA, the CDR3 is TGTGCCAGCAGTCCTACTAGGAACACCGGGGAGCTGTTTTTT. Amino acid sequence: CASSPTRNTGELFF.

Concerning this clonotype: Being one base from a much bigger clone, this may be a read error. The J gene is TRBJ2-7, the V gene TRBV20-1; 7 bases match TRBD2. The CDR3 contains 12 residues. Germline CDR1 reads DFQATT; CDR2 reads SNEGSKA (reference sequence). In DNA, the CDR3 is TGCAATGCTGGGAGGGGTACGGGCGAGCAGTACTTC. Amino acid sequence: CNAGRGTGEQYF.

This chain links TRBV7-2 with TRBJ2-7; D unclear. V was cut by 2 bases and J by 4 bases, with 6 bases left in between. Germline values: CDR1 SGHTA, CDR2 FQGNSA. There are 12 residues in the CDR3. The CDR3 bases are TGTGCCAGCAGCTTATTCAGTTACGAGCAGTACTTC. Amino acid sequence: CASSLFSYEQYF.

V is TRBV3-1 and J is TRBJ1-1; 10 nucleotides match TRBD1. The CDR3 totals 14 residues. The J segment lost 4 bases and the V segment lost 3 bases, leaving 2 bases of the junction unmatched. Germline assignment: CDR1 LGHDT and CDR2 YNNKEL (reference sequence). In nucleotides, the CDR3 is TGTGCCAGCAGCCAGAGGACAGGGGGCACTGAAGCTTTCTTT. Protein sequence: CASSQRTGGTEAFF.

This clonotype showed up just a few times. This chain connects TRBV20-1 to TRBJ2-3; D might be TRBD1 or TRBD2, each matching 6 bases. V lost 6 bases to trimming and J lost 4 bases, with 20 bases between them. The V gene's germline CDR1 is DFQATT and CDR2 SNEGSKA (reference sequence). The CDR3 extends over 15 amino acids. The CDR3 reads CSARSPGAGPDTQYF. CDR3 nucleotide sequence: TGCAGTGCCCGGAGCCCGGGGGCCGGTCCAGATACGCAGTATTTT.

Many counts were recorded for this clonotype. The rearrangement links TRBV6-5 to TRBJ1-1; 7 bases line up with TRBD1. This CDR3 contains 15 residues. CDR1 is MNHEY and CDR2 is SVGAGI in the germline V gene. V lost 2 bases to trimming and J lost 2 bases; unmatched junction nucleotides: 5. CDR3: CASSYGTVKNTEAFF. The CDR3 DNA sequence: TGTGCCAGCAGTTACGGGACAGTGAAAAACACTGAAGCTTTCTTT.

The chain links TRBV12-3 or TRBV12-4 to TRBJ2-6, with unresolved D. The CDR3 consists of 15 residues. V was cut by 2 bases and J by 2 bases, with 7 bases left in between. The CDR3 here is CASSLSRTGANVLTF. In DNA, the CDR3 is TGTGCCAGCAGTTTATCGCGGACTGGGGCCAACGTCCTGACTTTC.

Only a few counts were recorded for this clonotype. The chain uses TRBV27 and TRBJ2-1, with D possibly being TRBD2 (5 bases). The V end was cut by 3 bases, the J end by 2 bases, with 14 bases between. Looked up from germline, CDR1 is MNHEY and CDR2 is SMNVEV (reference sequence). The CDR3 is 16 amino acids. CDR3 region: CASSFYGRGTYNEQFF. The CDR3 DNA reads TGTGCCAGCAGTTTTTACGGACGGGGTACCTACAATGAGCAGTTCTTC.

J is TRBJ2-1 and V is TRBV7-3; 9 nucleotides line up with TRBD2. There are 16 residues in the CDR3. CDR1 is SGHTA and CDR2 is FQGTGA in the germline V gene. The junction had 9 bases not matched to a gene; V was cut back by 4 bases and J by 5 bases. The CDR3 nucleotides are TGTGCCAGCAGCTCAGGACCTAGCGGGAAAAACAATGAGCAGTTCTTC. The encoded protein is CASSSGPSGKNNEQFF.

This clonotype occurred many times. This rearrangement joins TRBV7-8 to TRBJ2-4; tentative D call: TRBD2 (5 bases). This CDR3 is built from 19 residues. Germline values: CDR1 SGHVS, CDR2 FQNEAQ. Trimming stripped 5 bases from V and 0 bases from J, with 23 bases between. As DNA, the CDR3 is TGTGCCAGCAGCCACCGAAGCGGACTCGGCGCGATAGCCAAAAACATTCAGTACTTC. This gives the protein CASSHRSGLGAIAKNIQYF.